Listed below are T cell receptor beta chains from one sample, sequenced in a study of T cells in Graves' hyperthyroidism and ophthalmopathy. Via MiXCR, TCRdb re-called the multiplex PCR reads, giving one row per CDR3 protein. There are approximately 600,000 distinct CDR3 sequences in the sample; under 15% occur only once, and around 4.5% lies in the top ten. Sequenced material: blood. The receptors were sampled from a woman between 35 and 50 years old with Graves' ophthalmopathy. CDR3s include the opening cysteine and the closing phenylalanine or tryptophan. A D gene is named only where the DNA matches it firmly. Part of the rows lack a size; the others show once, few, many or a class for expanded clones.

few TRBJ1-2 . TRBV7-3 TGTGCCAGCAGCTTAAATGGCCGCGAGACAATGGGCTACACCTTC CASSLNGRETMGYTF
many TRBJ2-7 . TRBV27 TGTGCCAGCAGTTTGGGACACCTCAGCTCCTACGAGCAGTACTTC CASSLGHLSSYEQYF
. TRBJ2-2 . TRBV7-6 TGTGCCAGCAGCCCCAGCTTCCCAGGGGTTTTTGTCGGGGAGCTGTTTTTT CASSPSFPGVFVGELFF
many TRBJ2-5 . TRBV29-1 TGCAGCGCCCTCCGAGGGGCCCAGTACTTC CSALRGAQYF
many TRBJ2-5 . TRBV20-1 TGCAGTGCTAGGAGAGGGGCAGAACAAGAGACCCAGTACTTC CSARRGAEQETQYF
. TRBJ2-5 . TRBV5-1 TGCGCCAGCAGCCTTTCTCGGGGGACTCAAGAGACCCAGTACTTC CASSLSRGTQETQYF
many TRBJ2-7 . TRBV2 TGTGCCAGCAGCCGGGCCGGGCAGGGGCAGTACTTC CASSRAGQGQYF
many TRBJ1-1 TRBD1 TRBV19 TGTGCCAGTAGTATCCGGGACAGGGGCACTGAAGCTTTCTTT CASSIRDRGTEAFF
. TRBJ1-5 . TRBV12-3/TRBV12-4 TGTGCCAGCAGTTTATTGGTCCGCTCAAATCAGCCCCAGCATTTT CASSLLVRSNQPQHF
. TRBJ1-4 . TRBV7-9 TGTGCCAGCAGTAAGGCAGAAAAACTGTTTTTT CASSKAEKLFF
many TRBJ1-5 . TRBV6-1 TGTGCCAGCAGCATACAGCTTTATAGCAATCAGCCCCAGCATTTT CASSIQLYSNQPQHF
many TRBJ2-1 TRBD2 TRBV11-2 TGTGCCAGCAGCTTAGATCCTAGCGGGACTTACAATGAGCAGTTCTTC CASSLDPSGTYNEQFF
. TRBJ2-7 TRBD2 TRBV28 TGTGCCAGCAGTTTCTTTGTCGGGGGGGAGCAGTACTTC CASSFFVGGEQYF
many TRBJ2-5 TRBD1 TRBV25-1 TGTGCCAGCAGTGAAGTACCGGGACAGCCCCAAGAGACCCAGTACTTC CASSEVPGQPQETQYF
many TRBJ2-7 TRBD1 TRBV25-1 TGTGCCAGCAGTGATGTGACAGGGATGGCCTACGAGCAGTACTTC CASSDVTGMAYEQYF
many TRBJ2-2 . TRBV6-2/TRBV6-3 TGTGCCAGCAGCGCGACAGGAGCTACCGGGGAGCTGTTTTTT CASSATGATGELFF
few TRBJ1-1 . TRBV7-9 TGTGCCGGCCGGACCGTACTCGACACTGAAGCTTTCTTT CAGRTVLDTEAFF
. TRBJ2-7 TRBD2 TRBV6-1 TGTGCCAGCAGTAGGACTAGCGGGAGACGGGACGAGCAGTACTTC CASSRTSGRRDEQYF
many TRBJ2-7 TRBD2 TRBV6-5 TGTGCCAGCAGTTACTCGGTAGCGGGAGGCGGGTACGAGCAGTACTTC CASSYSVAGGGYEQYF
. TRBJ2-7 TRBD1 TRBV12-3/TRBV12-4 TGTGCCAGCAGCACCGGGACAGGGCGGTCCTACGAGCAGTACTTC CASSTGTGRSYEQYF
few TRBJ2-5 TRBD2 TRBV27 TGTGCCAGCAGCCCCCTACTAGCGGGAGGGCCCCAAGAGACCCAGTACTTC CASSPLLAGGPQETQYF
. TRBJ2-2 TRBD1 TRBV19 TGTGCCAGTAGTCCTCTCGACAGGGATGGTGGGGAGCTGTTTTTT CASSPLDRDGGELFF
few TRBJ1-2 . TRBV12-3/TRBV12-4 TGTGCCAGCAGCTACAATCTCCGGGACACCTATGGCTACACCTTC CASSYNLRDTYGYTF
many TRBJ2-7 TRBD2 TRBV28 TGTGCCAGCAGTTTAAGCCAGCGGGAGTACGAGCAGTACTTC CASSLSQREYEQYF
. TRBJ1-5 . TRBV6-1 TGTGCCAGCAGTGATCTGCCGGATCGGGGTCAGCCCCAGCATTTT CASSDLPDRGQPQHF
many TRBJ1-5 . TRBV24-1 TGTGCCACCAGTGCCCCGGGGGGCAATCAGCCCCAGCATTTT CATSAPGGNQPQHF
many TRBJ1-1 TRBD1 TRBV4-3 TGCGCCAGCAGCCAAGACAGCGACAGGGGGGCGATGAACACTGAAGCTTTCTTT CASSQDSDRGAMNTEAFF